The sequence of this T cell receptor (beta chain) was determined in a study of blood T cells in healthy people across ages. V lost 1 base and J 1 base, leaving 5 bases between the germline ends. The CDR3 loop spans 14 amino acids. Germline V CDR1 and CDR2: SGHAT, FQNNGV. Combining a sample-barcoded 5' primer with a J-beta primer mix, a second PCR ran for about 7 to 11 cycles. Per sample, CDR3-containing paired-end reads numbered at least 2.5 million. A single record per CDR3 protein comes from TCRdb applying MiXCR to the 5' RACE reads. Of 650,000 to 800,000 distinct CDR3 sequences listed, approximately 44% are singletons.

The genes are TRBV11-2 and TRBJ1-3; no clear D gene. The receptor was derived from a man aged 60 to 75 in good health. The sequencing input was blood. The CDR3 DNA follows: TGTGCCAGCAGCTTAGTCGCTTCTGGAAACACCATATATTTT. Its protein is CASSLVASGNTIYF.